The entry below describes one TCR beta chain. Its antigen remains unidentified. Building the TCR beta libraries relied on iRepertoire HTBI primers, and CDR3 regions underwent Arm-PCR. Authors' analysis steps: Gene usage covered about 62 TRBV and 14 to 15 TRBJ segments. From the multiplex PCR reads, TCRdb called clonotypes with MiXCR, one entry per CDR3 protein. In this record, the V and J calls reflect TCRdb's handling and not the investigators' own analysis. The data contain under 350,000 distinct CDR3 sequences, under 25% of them singletons. The time point was: persistent/refractory GD, antithyroid drugs over 5 years with positive TRAb. The TCR library was made from RNA extracted from PBMCs. From an endocrinology department in Xi'an, China, came the patients. Germline assignment: CDR1 KGHSH and CDR2 LQKENI. The CDR3 extends over 15 amino acids. The J segment lost 4 bases and the V segment lost 6 bases, leaving 10 bases of the junction unmatched.

The record originates from a study of regulatory T cells in long-lasting Graves disease. Broader study findings: Newly diagnosed Graves' patients had higher TCR diversity than persistent ones. TRBV28, TRBJ1-2 and TRBJ2-5 were segments that persistent disease favored.

This TCR was recovered from a female donor with Graves disease. Specimen: peripheral blood mononuclear cells (PBMCs), collected when the disease was refractory, from a patient treated with antithyroid drugs. The J gene is TRBJ2-7, the V gene TRBV18; 9 bases agree with TRBD2. CDR3 nucleotides: TGTGCCAGCTCCCGCTCGGGACTAGCATCATACGAGCAGTACTTC. It encodes CASSRSGLASYEQYF.